Each of the 30 T cell receptor beta chains below was sequenced from the same sample in a study of cytomegalovirus exposure and HLA in healthy donors. The PCR made use of 60 Vbeta and 13 Jbeta primers. Measured with immunoSEQ multiplex PCR; TCRdb has only the in-frame clones, and not every one. The table lists approximately 120,000 clones, around 73% of them singletons. Sequenced material: PBMCs. The receptor source for this set is a man in his sixties in good health and CMV-seropositive.

This clone showed up just a few times. The chain has TRBV18 and TRBJ1-3; D remains ambiguous. The CDR3 sequence is 16 residues long. Germline lookup yields CDR1 KGHSH and CDR2 LQKENI. Trimming shortened V by 2 bases and J by 0 bases, and 11 bases separated the two germline ends. DNA for the CDR3: TGTGCCAGCTCACCAAATCGTCCCCTCTCTGGAAACACCATATATTTT. Translation: CASSPNRPLSGNTIYF.

On this clone: The DNA is omitted, as the CDR3 cannot be located on it reliably, and the CDR3 follows TCRdb's listing. J is TRBJ2-1 and V is TRBV11-2; the D segment call TRBD2 is taken from the table without a DNA check. 12 amino acids form the CDR3, both terminal residues included. Germline assignment: CDR1 SGHAT and CDR2 FQNNGV. CDR3 loop: CASSFGEGSEFF.

This clone was seen more than once but under ten times. The V call is TRBV7-8, the J call TRBJ2-7; 8 bases fit TRBD2. CDR1 SGHVS and CDR2 FQNEAQ come from the germline V gene. V lost 5 bases and J lost 3; bases outside the gene matches: 15. This CDR3 has 17 amino acids. CDR3 amino acids: CASSGGLAPLINYEQYF. The CDR3 DNA reads as TGTGCCAGCAGCGGTGGACTAGCACCACTGATAAACTACGAGCAGTACTTC.

The chain uses TRBV27 and TRBJ1-1, with no clear D. Germline CDR1 is MNHEY and CDR2 is SMNVEV (reference sequence). Trimming took 3 bases from V and 5 from J, leaving 7 bases between them. This CDR3 spans 12 amino acids. The CDR3 spells CASSFRGTEAFF. The CDR3 coding sequence is TGTGCCAGCAGTTTTCGGGGAACTGAAGCTTTCTTT.

V and J are TRBV28 and TRBJ1-5; D remains unclear. The CDR3 runs to 14 residues. Trimming removed 3 bases from V and 5 bases from J, with 11 bases in between. The germline V gene has CDR1 MDHEN and CDR2 SYDVKM. This CDR3 is CASSFLSLDQPQHF. As DNA, the CDR3 is TGTGCCAGCAGTTTTCTAAGTCTGGATCAGCCCCAGCATTTT.

The CDR3: CASSSGASGGNEQFF. The CDR3 nucleotides are TGTGCCAGCAGCTCCGGGGCTAGCGGGGGGAATGAGCAGTTCTTC. The V call is TRBV4-2, the J call TRBJ2-1; 11 bases align to TRBD2. V was clipped by 5 bases and J by 7 bases; unmatched bases: 7. CDR3 length: 15 amino acids. Per the germline V gene, CDR1 is LGHNA and CDR2 is YNFKEQ.

This chain connects TRBV10-3 to TRBJ2-3, with D perhaps matching TRBD1 (5 bases). This CDR3 comprises 18 residues. V gave up 1 base and J gave up 2 bases, with 19 bases separating them. Germline V gene data show CDR1 as ENHRY and CDR2 as SYGVKD. The CDR3 bases are TGTGCCATCAGTGAGTACGCTGACACGGGCAGGGTCACAGATACGCAGTATTTT. Translating it yields CAISEYADTGRVTDTQYF.

The chain joins TRBV30 to TRBJ1-5; D gene uncertain. CDR3 length equals 17 residues. V was pared by 0 bases and J by 2 bases, with 17 bases between. From germline, CDR1 is GTSNPN and CDR2 SVGIG (reference sequence). This CDR3 is CAWSVRRGLGGNQPQHF. The CDR3 nucleotides are TGTGCCTGGAGTGTAAGGAGAGGGCTGGGCGGCAATCAGCCCCAGCATTTT.

J is TRBJ2-7 and V is TRBV6-5, with unresolved D. Per germline, CDR1 MNHEY and CDR2 SVGAGI. Trimming shortened V by 2 bases and J by 3 bases, and 8 bases separated the two germline ends. This CDR3 spans 13 amino acids. CDR3 amino acids: CASSYNRIYEQYF. The DNA for the CDR3 is TGTGCCAGCAGTTACAACAGAATCTACGAGCAGTACTTC.

This chain connects TRBV12-5 to TRBJ1-5; TRBD1 matches 9 bases. CDR3 size: 16 residues. The V gene's germline CDR1 is LGHNT and CDR2 FRNRAP. The V gene end was trimmed by 1 base and the J gene end by 7 bases; junction bases not matched to a gene: 8. The CDR3 DNA is TGTGCTAGTGGTTTGGATACAGGGGGCAGGTTGCAGCCCCAGCATTTT. Translation: CASGLDTGGRLQPQHF. Combining the CDR3 with reference TRBV12-5 and TRBJ1-5 gives the whole variable domain DARVTQTPRHKVTEMGQEVTMRCQPILGHNTVFWYRQTMMQGLELLAYFRNRAPLDDSGMPKDRFSAEMPDATLATLKIQPSEPRDSAVYFCASGLDTGGRLQPQHFGDGTRLSIL.

Only a few counts were recorded for this clone. The chain is built from TRBV7-8 and TRBJ2-7, with TRBD1 matching 9 bases. The CDR3 spans 13 residues. V trimming: 6 bases; J trimming: 2 bases; junction bases outside the gene matches: 2. CDR1 is SGHVS, CDR2 FQNEAQ, per germline. Here the CDR3 reads CASRGQGPYEQYF. The CDR3 nucleotides are TGTGCCAGCAGGGGACAGGGCCCCTACGAGCAGTACTTC.

The gene calls are TRBV5-1 and TRBJ2-5, with D possibly being TRBD2 (7 bases). The CDR3 consists of 15 residues. V was cut by 4 bases and J by 7 bases, with 20 bases left in between. Germline V gene lookup returns CDR1 SGHRS and CDR2 YFSETQ. CDR3 DNA sequence: TGCGCCAGCAGCCCCTACGAGGGGGGGCCGGGGACCCAGTACTTC. It translates to CASSPYEGGPGTQYF.

Sample share makes this clone medium-sized (0.01 to 0.1%). V and J are TRBV6-5 and TRBJ1-3, with 9 positions matching TRBD1. The germline gives CDR1 MNHEY, CDR2 SVGAGI. This CDR3 has 15 residues. After removal of 6 bases from V and 4 bases from J, the junction contained 7 bases not matched to a gene. The CDR3 loop reads CASSQWDREGNTIYF. The CDR3 nucleotides are TGTGCCAGCAGCCAATGGGACAGGGAGGGAAACACCATATATTTT.

The V and J genes are TRBV7-2 and TRBJ1-2, with D tentatively TRBD1 (5 bases). Trimming pared 1 base from V and 7 bases from J, leaving 16 bases between. Germline lookup yields CDR1 SGHTA and CDR2 FQGNSA. There are 15 residues in the CDR3. CDR3 residues: CASSLVGRLGGGYTF. The CDR3 DNA follows: TGTGCCAGCAGCTTAGTCGGGAGGCTGGGGGGTGGCTACACCTTC.

The chain has TRBV20-1 and TRBJ2-7; D may be TRBD1 (6 bases). V was pared by 0 bases and J by 7 bases, with 7 bases between. Germline-derived CDR1 and CDR2 are DFQATT and SNEGSKA (reference sequence). This CDR3 is 11 amino acids long. The CDR3 DNA sequence: TGCAGTGCTAGAGATGACAGGGAGCAGTACTTC. Its translation: CSARDDREQYF.

The chain is built from TRBV27 and TRBJ1-2, with a possible D match to TRBD1 (6 bases). The CDR3 loop spans 14 amino acids. Between the trimmed V and J ends, which lost 2 bases and 6 bases, there was a span of 13 bases. From germline, CDR1 is MNHEY and CDR2 SMNVEV (reference sequence). The CDR3: CASSLAGARDGYTF. The CDR3 bases are TGTGCCAGCAGTTTAGCGGGGGCGCGGGATGGCTACACCTTC.

The chain employs TRBV6-1 and TRBJ2-3; 13 bases line up with TRBD2. There are 20 residues in the CDR3. The germline gives CDR1 MNHNS, CDR2 SASEGT. The junction had 16 bases not matched to a gene; V was cut back by 1 base and J by 6 bases. DNA for the CDR3: TGTGCCAGCAGTGAAGATGGTAGGGGACTAGCGGGGCTCCCCACGGATACGCAGTATTTT. As protein: CASSEDGRGLAGLPTDTQYF.

V and J are TRBV28 and TRBJ2-4; 9 nucleotides line up with TRBD1. The CDR3 has 14 amino acids. The trim removed 5 bases at V and 3 bases at J, leaving 2 bases unmatched. Germline lookup yields CDR1 MDHEN and CDR2 SYDVKM. This CDR3 is CASSETGGKNIQYF. The CDR3 DNA is TGTGCCAGCAGTGAGACAGGGGGCAAAAACATTCAGTACTTC.

This clone was observed a handful of times. The rearrangement joins TRBV2 to TRBJ2-3, with TRBD2 matching over 7 bases. Germline lookup yields CDR1 SNHLY and CDR2 FYNNEI. The V and J ends lost 0 bases and 13 bases, in that order; junction bases with no gene match: 4. This CDR3 contains 12 residues. CDR3 DNA sequence: TGTGCCAGCAGTGAAGCGCCCGGGAGGAAGTATTTT. Amino acid sequence: CASSEAPGRKYF.

The chain joins TRBV5-1 to TRBJ2-5; no clear D. The germline V gene has CDR1 SGHRS and CDR2 YFSETQ. The CDR3 sequence is 13 residues long. V lost 0 bases and J lost 4, with 7 bases in between. CDR3 nucleotide sequence: TGCGCCAGCAGCTTGGCCGCGTCAGAGACCCAGTACTTC. Translating it yields CASSLAASETQYF.

This clone was seen a handful of times. The chain joins TRBV5-1 to TRBJ2-2; D unclear. The CDR3 sequence is 15 residues long. Germline V gene lookup returns CDR1 SGHRS and CDR2 YFSETQ. The germline V and J ends were trimmed by 1 base and 2 bases, with 9 bases remaining between them. CDR3 loop: CASSLNQINTGELFF. CDR3 sequence (DNA): TGCGCCAGCAGCTTGAACCAGATAAACACCGGGGAGCTGTTTTTT.

The J gene is TRBJ2-2, the V gene TRBV11-2, with 9 bases fitting TRBD1. CDR3 length equals 15 residues. Germline CDR1 reads SGHAT; CDR2 reads FQNNGV. With 6 bases clipped from V and 5 bases from J, the junction kept 7 bases outside the gene matches. The CDR3 sequence: CASRPPGQGTGELFF. The CDR3 DNA is TGTGCCAGCAGACCACCGGGACAGGGAACCGGGGAGCTGTTTTTT.

The chain joins TRBV11-3 to TRBJ1-1, with 8 bases lining up with TRBD1. CDR1 and CDR2 (germline): SGHNT, YENEEA. CDR3 size: 14 residues. V gave up 3 bases and J gave up 4 bases; unmatched junction bases: 4. In nucleotides, the CDR3 is TGTGCCAGCAGCTTGACAGGGGAAGGCACTGAAGCTTTCTTT. Amino acid sequence: CASSLTGEGTEAFF.

This chain links TRBV4-1 with TRBJ1-3, with D tentatively TRBD1 (5 bases). The CDR3 runs to 15 residues. V dropped 3 bases and J dropped 1 base, with 10 bases sitting between them. Germline CDR1 is MGHRA and CDR2 is YSYEKL. CDR3: CASSHWQGSGNTIYF. The DNA for the CDR3 is TGCGCCAGCAGCCACTGGCAGGGATCTGGAAACACCATATATTTT.

V usage is TRBV5-6 and J usage is TRBJ2-5; D unresolved. CDR1 is SGHDT and CDR2 is YYEEEE in the germline V gene. There are 12 residues in the CDR3. V lost 0 bases and J 5 bases, leaving 5 bases between the germline ends. The CDR3 is CASSLGAETQYF. The CDR3 DNA reads as TGTGCCAGCAGCTTGGGAGCGGAGACCCAGTACTTC.

The J gene is TRBJ1-2, the V gene TRBV20-1, with D unclear. Germline V lookup: CDR1 DFQATT, CDR2 SNEGSKA (reference sequence). Between the trimmed V and J ends, which lost 5 bases and 1 base, there was a span of 5 bases. CDR3 length equals 11 residues. CDR3 residues: CSAASNYGYTF. In nucleotides, the CDR3 is TGCAGTGCTGCTAGTAACTATGGCTACACCTTC.

This chain links TRBV5-1 with TRBJ2-3, with TRBD2 identical over 9 bases. The CDR3 is 16 residues long. CDR1 and CDR2 from the germline V gene are SGHRS and YFSETQ. Germline trimming cut 0 bases from V and 0 bases from J; bases unmatched to any gene: 2. CDR3 sequence reads: CASSLGLAGSTDTQYF. CDR3 DNA sequence: TGCGCCAGCAGCTTGGGCCTAGCGGGGAGCACAGATACGCAGTATTTT.

This chain uses TRBV5-1 with TRBJ1-6; D is unclear. There are 14 residues in the CDR3. Germline V CDR1 and CDR2: SGHRS, YFSETQ. Trimming pared 5 bases from V and 8 bases from J, leaving 14 bases between. The CDR3 sequence is CASSPGNSDSPLHF. The CDR3 coding sequence is TGCGCCAGCAGTCCAGGCAATTCGGATTCACCCCTCCACTTT.

The chain combines TRBV6-1 with TRBJ2-7; D remains unclear. The V gene lost 0 bases and the J gene lost 3 bases, with 9 bases spanning the gap. Germline V CDR1 and CDR2: MNHNS, SASEGT. This CDR3 has 14 amino acids. The CDR3 DNA reads as TGTGCCAGCAGTGAAGCTTCAACGGTCTACGAGCAGTACTTC. This codes for CASSEASTVYEQYF.

The rearrangement uses TRBV6-1 and TRBJ1-1, with a weak D call TRBD1 (5 bases). The CDR3 length is 17 residues. V was shortened by 0 bases and J by 4 bases, with 18 bases between the two germline ends. CDR1 is MNHNS, CDR2 SASEGT, per germline. Written as DNA, the CDR3 is TGTGCCAGCAGTGAAGCCGCCGCCCAGGGCCCGAGCACTGAAGCTTTCTTT. Its translation is CASSEAAAQGPSTEAFF.